The 30 T cell receptor beta chains given below trace back to one sample, sequenced in a study of T cell repertoires in cytomegalovirus infection (dated by TCRdb to about 2019). The sample's treatment or condition label is to be understood as: in vitro stimulation with specific CMV peptide epitopes to enrich CMV-specific T cells. No antigen is known for these receptors. Sequencer: Illumina HiSeq 1500. TCRdb trimmed the raw reads at Q25, called clones with MiXCR and kept productive beta chains. Each CDR3 protein gets just one entry, which takes the most common genes and DNA from the rows behind it. The sample table lists some 270,000 distinct CDR3 sequences, around 20% of them with a count of one. Jointly, the top ten make up about 21% of the sample. This material consisted of cultured PBMCs, taken from culture after CMV antigen stimulation. These receptors were collected from a human donor in good health (CMV status not recorded). Some clones in this sample may be carry-over from other donors' samples.

This clonotype was observed at least ten times. The genes are TRBV19 and TRBJ2-7; 10 nucleotides match TRBD2. Germline CDR1 reads LNHDA; CDR2 reads SQIVND (reference sequence). V gave up 6 bases and J gave up 5 bases; unmatched junction bases: 13. This CDR3 is 16 amino acids long. CDR3 nucleotide sequence: TGTGCCAGTAGCACGGGACTAGCGAGACCTAATGACGAGCAGTACGTC. Amino acids: CASSTGLARPNDEQYV.

This clonotype was picked up many times. V is TRBV12-3 or TRBV12-4 and J is TRBJ2-2; TRBD2 aligns across 12 bases. This CDR3 has 15 residues. V trimming: 6 bases; J trimming: 5 bases; junction bases outside the gene matches: 4. The CDR3 coding sequence is TGTGCCAGCAGCCCCGGGACTAGCGGGACCGGGGAGCTGTTTTTT. Its translation: CASSPGTSGTGELFF.

This clonotype was observed a handful of times. The CDR3 DNA reads as TGTGCCAGCAGTTTCTTGACTAGCAATCAGCCCCAGCATTTT. Its protein product is CASSFLTSNQPQHF. The chain has TRBV28 and TRBJ1-5; unclear D gene. The CDR3 runs 14 residues. Germline loops: CDR1 MDHEN, CDR2 SYDVKM. V lost 3 bases, J lost 0 bases, and 6 bases lay in between. The complete variable domain, with remaining parts taken from reference TRBV28 and TRBJ1-5, reads DVKVTQSSRYLVKRTGEKVFLECVQDMDHENMFWYRQDPGLGLRLIYFSYDVKMKEKGDIPEGYSVSREKKERFSLILESASTNQTSMYLCASSFLTSNQPQHFGDGTRLSIL.

The table lists this clonotype with a few counts. The J gene is TRBJ2-1, the V gene TRBV9; possibly TRBD2 for D (6 bases). Between the trimmed V and J ends, which lost 4 bases and 6 bases, there was a span of 14 bases. Germline CDR1 is SGDLS and CDR2 is YYNGEE. The CDR3 length is 14 residues. The CDR3 coding sequence is TGTGCCAGCAGCCCCAGAGGAGGGGTCAATGAGCAGTTCTTC. Its translation is CASSPRGGVNEQFF.

This chain connects TRBV19 to TRBJ2-1, with 11 positions matching TRBD2. The germline CDR1 and CDR2 sequences are LNHDA and SQIVND (reference sequence). Trimming removed 9 bases from V and 6 bases from J; junction bases left unmatched: 10. The length of the CDR3 is 15 residues. DNA of the CDR3: TGTGCCAGCTCCGCAGGTAGCGGGAGGGCCAATGAGCAGTTCTTC. Translating it yields CASSAGSGRANEQFF.

This clonotype came up many times. V gene TRBV11-3 combines with J gene TRBJ1-1, with D uncertain. This CDR3 has 14 amino acids. Germline V gene lookup returns CDR1 SGHNT and CDR2 YENEEA. V lost 1 base, J lost 3 bases, and 9 bases lay in between. This CDR3 reads CASSLASGDTEAFF. CDR3 bases: TGTGCCAGCAGCTTAGCGTCTGGGGACACTGAAGCTTTCTTT.

This clonotype has at least ten counts. V usage is TRBV6-2 or TRBV6-3 and J usage is TRBJ2-1, with 8 bases fitting TRBD2. Germline CDR1 MNHEY, CDR2 SVGEGT. The V and J ends lost 6 bases and 10 bases, in that order; junction bases with no gene match: 14. CDR3 length: 15 amino acids. CDR3: CASSRLASGRGEQFF. CDR3 DNA sequence: TGTGCCAGCAGCCGACTAGCGAGCGGCCGAGGGGAGCAGTTCTTC.

In this sample, this clonotype turned up many times. V and J are TRBV7-2 and TRBJ2-5; maybe TRBD1 (6 bases). Deletions cut 7 bases from V and 2 bases from J, with 11 bases between. Germline V gives CDR1 SGHTA, CDR2 FQGNSA. The CDR3 runs to 13 residues. CDR3 sequence (DNA): TGTGCCAGCAATATGAGGGGGCAAGAGACCCAGTACTTC. Translated: CASNMRGQETQYF.

This clonotype was detected only a few times. The chain links TRBV28 to TRBJ1-2; 7 bases map to TRBD1. The trim removed 6 bases at V and 4 bases at J, leaving 5 bases unmatched. Germline CDR1 and CDR2: MDHEN and SYDVKM. The CDR3 loop spans 13 amino acids. CDR3 in amino acids: CASSSTGFYGYTF. The CDR3 coding sequence is TGTGCCAGCAGCTCGACAGGGTTCTATGGCTACACCTTC.

The chain carries TRBV20-1 and TRBJ1-6; D call uncertain. There are 14 residues in the CDR3. Germline CDR1 and CDR2: DFQATT and SNEGSKA (reference sequence). V lost 1 base and J 9 bases, leaving 13 bases between the germline ends. The CDR3 bases are TGCAGTGCTAGAGGGACCGTCTCTAGTTCACCCCTCCACTTT. Translation gives CSARGTVSSSPLHF.

On this clonotype: Germline is not matched at one junction end, which may reflect a read error. The gene calls are TRBV12-3 or TRBV12-4 and TRBJ1-1, with D perhaps TRBD1 (5 bases). The CDR3 extends over 15 amino acids. CDR3 coding DNA: TGTGCCAGCAGTTTTGAACCCGGGGGGTATCCTGAAGCTTGCTTT. This sequence encodes CASSFEPGGYPEACF.

The chain recombines TRBV20-1 with TRBJ1-1, with 7 bases matching TRBD1. The CDR3 sequence is 13 residues long. The ends lost 5 bases at V and 2 bases at J; junction bases unmatched: 5. Germline CDR1 DFQATT, CDR2 SNEGSKA (reference sequence). The CDR3 protein is CSARRTGNTEAFF. CDR3 DNA: TGCAGTGCTCGAAGGACAGGTAACACTGAAGCTTTCTTT.

The rearrangement links TRBV7-3 to TRBJ1-1; maybe TRBD1 (5 bases). Trimming removed 5 bases at V and 0 bases at J, with 10 bases between. The CDR3 spans 14 residues. Germline CDR1 reads SGHTA; CDR2 reads FQGTGA. The CDR3 spells CASSLDSVNTEAFF. The CDR3 coding sequence is TGTGCCAGCAGCCTAGACAGTGTGAACACTGAAGCTTTCTTT.

The chain links TRBV27 to TRBJ2-1; unclear D gene. The V end was cut by 4 bases, the J end by 0 bases, with 10 bases between. Germline CDR1 MNHEY, CDR2 SMNVEV (reference sequence). This CDR3 spans 15 amino acids. DNA of the CDR3: TGTGCCAGCAGTTCTTCCGAGAGCTCCTACAATGAGCAGTTCTTC. Translated: CASSSSESSYNEQFF.

This clonotype has a count of ten or more. One end of the junction fails to match germline, which may point to a read error. This rearrangement joins TRBV7-2 to TRBJ1-5; D is undetermined. CDR1 and CDR2 from the germline V gene are SGHTA and FQGNSA. This CDR3 is built from 14 residues. The CDR3 loop is CASTLRVGNQPQHF. In DNA form, the CDR3 reads TGTGCCAGCACCTTAAGGGTCGGCAATCAGCCCCAGCATTTT.

This chain uses TRBV19 with TRBJ1-1, with D perhaps matching TRBD1 (6 bases). The CDR3 runs to 13 residues. Germline V CDR1 and CDR2: LNHDA, SQIVND (reference sequence). V was clipped by 1 base and J by 7 bases, with 10 bases between them. This CDR3 is CASSIAGGYEAFF. The CDR3 bases are TGTGCCAGTAGTATAGCCGGGGGCTATGAAGCTTTCTTT.

V is TRBV9 and J is TRBJ2-3; TRBD2 matches at 8 bases. This CDR3 has 15 amino acids. V lost 1 base and J lost 2; bases outside the gene matches: 3. The V gene's germline CDR1 is SGDLS and CDR2 YYNGEE. CDR3 sequence reads: CASSVLAGYTDTQYF. The CDR3 DNA is TGTGCCAGCAGCGTATTAGCGGGGTACACAGATACGCAGTATTTT.

This clonotype has ten or more counts. The V and J genes are TRBV7-2 and TRBJ1-1; D might be TRBD1 (6 bases). CDR3 size: 15 residues. Between the trimmed V and J ends, which lost 1 base and 2 bases, there was a span of 11 bases. Germline CDR1 SGHTA, CDR2 FQGNSA. The CDR3 reads CASSLEGGSNTEAFF. The CDR3 nucleotides read TGTGCCAGCAGCTTAGAAGGGGGTTCCAACACTGAAGCTTTCTTT.

This clonotype was counted ten times or more. The chain has TRBV28 and TRBJ1-3; no clear D gene. This CDR3 contains 14 residues. Trimming stripped 3 bases from V and 0 bases from J, with 6 bases between. Per germline, CDR1 MDHEN and CDR2 SYDVKM. CDR3 loop: CASSFSGSGNTIYF. The CDR3 DNA reads as TGTGCCAGCAGTTTTTCGGGCTCTGGAAACACCATATATTTT. The whole variable domain, filled in from reference TRBV28 and TRBJ1-3, reads DVKVTQSSRYLVKRTGEKVFLECVQDMDHENMFWYRQDPGLGLRLIYFSYDVKMKEKGDIPEGYSVSREKKERFSLILESASTNQTSMYLCASSFSGSGNTIYFGEGSWLTVV.

This clonotype turned up a few times. The chain combines TRBV2 with TRBJ1-4; the D gene is possibly TRBD1 (5 bases). Germline V gene data show CDR1 as SNHLY and CDR2 as FYNNEI. V shed 6 bases and J shed 4 bases, with 9 bases lying between them. CDR3 length equals 13 residues. The CDR3 sequence: CASRGELNEKLFF. The CDR3 bases are TGTGCCAGCAGGGGGGAACTTAATGAAAAACTGTTTTTT.

This clonotype was picked up a small number of times. The chain couples TRBV13 to TRBJ2-3; the D gene is possibly TRBD2 (6 bases). CDR1 is PRHDT and CDR2 is FYEKMQ in the germline V gene (reference sequence). Trimming removed 5 bases from V and 2 bases from J, with 11 bases in between. The CDR3 is 14 amino acids. The CDR3 bases are TGTGCCAGCAGCGCAGGGACTTTCACAGATACGCAGTATTTT. It is translated as CASSAGTFTDTQYF.

The V gene is TRBV19, the J gene TRBJ2-5; D might be TRBD2 (6 bases). Between the trimmed V and J ends, which lost 4 bases and 1 base, there was a span of 13 bases. This CDR3 is built from 15 residues. In germline, CDR1 is LNHDA, CDR2 SQIVND (reference sequence). CDR3 loop: CASSSGTLGQETQYF. CDR3 coding DNA: TGTGCCAGTAGTAGCGGGACTCTGGGCCAAGAGACCCAGTACTTC.

This chain connects TRBV6-2 or TRBV6-3 to TRBJ2-1, with TRBD2 matching 10 bases. The CDR3 extends over 16 amino acids. Per germline, CDR1 MNHEY and CDR2 SVGEGT. The J segment lost 4 bases and the V segment lost 5 bases, leaving 8 bases of the junction unmatched. This chain's CDR3 is CASSGPLAGLYNEQFF. CDR3 coding DNA: TGTGCCAGCAGTGGCCCACTAGCGGGGCTTTACAATGAGCAGTTCTTC.

This clonotype was counted a few times. The genes are TRBV15 and TRBJ2-1, with TRBD2 matching 12 bases. The J segment lost 1 base and the V segment lost 5 bases, leaving 12 bases of the junction unmatched. The V gene's germline CDR1 is LNHNV and CDR2 YYDKDF (reference sequence). CDR3 length: 19 amino acids. DNA of the CDR3: TGTGCCACCAGCCCGACCGGGACTAGCGGGTACGGTTCCTACAATGAGCAGTTCTTC. Translation gives CATSPTGTSGYGSYNEQFF.

This clonotype appeared once. The V gene is TRBV2, the J gene TRBJ2-7; maybe TRBD2 (6 bases). V lost 4 bases, J lost 2 bases, and 12 bases lay in between. Germline values: CDR1 SNHLY, CDR2 FYNNEI. The CDR3 covers 14 residues. The CDR3 reads CASSVPGEAYEQYF. Written as DNA, the CDR3 is TGTGCCAGCAGTGTGCCGGGAGAAGCCTACGAGCAGTACTTC.

This chain joins TRBV18 and TRBJ2-1, with D uncertain. V lost 2 bases, J lost 0 bases, and 8 bases lay in between. The CDR3 loop spans 15 amino acids. The V gene's germline CDR1 is KGHSH and CDR2 LQKENI. The CDR3 loop is CASSPADSSYNEQFF. In DNA form, the CDR3 reads TGTGCCAGCTCACCAGCCGATAGCTCCTACAATGAGCAGTTCTTC.

This clonotype has a handful of counts. V is TRBV12-3 or TRBV12-4 and J is TRBJ2-7, with D possibly being TRBD2 (6 bases). CDR3 length equals 15 residues. V was clipped by 1 base and J by 3 bases, with 13 bases between them. The CDR3 bases are TGTGCCAGCAGTTTAGTTTGCGGGACGGTCTACGAGCAGTACGTC. This sequence encodes CASSLVCGTVYEQYV.

A word on this clonotype: A much larger clone lies one base from this, so it may be a read error. CDR3 in DNA: TGTCCCAGCAGTAATACAGACCGTAACTATGGCTACACCTTC. This sequence encodes CPSSNTDRNYGYTF. The chain couples TRBV12-3 or TRBV12-4 to TRBJ1-2, with D uncertain. The CDR3 extends over 14 amino acids.

V and J are TRBV20-1 and TRBJ1-5; 7 nucleotides agree with TRBD1. The V segment lost 3 bases and the J segment 5 bases; nucleotides outside the gene matches: 7. This CDR3 has 14 amino acids. Germline V CDR1 and CDR2: DFQATT, SNEGSKA (reference sequence). The CDR3 DNA is TGCAGTGCTAGCGGGACAGAAGTATATCAGCCCCAGCATTTT. As protein: CSASGTEVYQPQHF.

The gene calls are TRBV4-2 and TRBJ2-5; weak D call: TRBD2 (8 bases). The germline V and J ends were trimmed by 1 base and 4 bases, with 22 bases remaining between them. CDR3 size: 18 residues. Germline V lookup: CDR1 LGHNA, CDR2 YNFKEQ. DNA of the CDR3: TGTGCCAGCAGCCAAGCCCCAGCGGGAGAGGGGGCTGGAGAGACCCAGTACTTC. The encoded protein is CASSQAPAGEGAGETQYF.